The 6 T cell receptor beta chains below come from one sample, sequenced in a study of radiotherapy plus CTLA-4 blockade in lung cancer. Profiled with immunoSEQ multiplex PCR; TCRdb holds only in-frame clones, not every one. The sample consists of under 95,000 clones, about 78% of them appearing once. Sequencing used peripheral blood, obtained from a patient treated with radiotherapy plus ipilimumab. The receptors were sampled from a human donor with non-small cell lung cancer whose response to radiotherapy plus ipilimumab could not be evaluated. Some clones in this sample may be carry-over from other donors' samples.

This chain connects TRBV10-3 to TRBJ2-5; D might be TRBD1 (6 bases). CDR1 and CDR2 (germline): ENHRY, SYGVKD. The length of the CDR3 is 14 residues. Trimming removed 5 bases at V and 4 bases at J, with 14 bases between. For the CDR3, the DNA is TGTGCCATCAGTCTTAATGGACAGCGAGAGACCCAGTACTTC. This sequence encodes CAISLNGQRETQYF.

This clone is a singleton in its sample. The rearrangement links TRBV7-9 to TRBJ1-3, with D perhaps matching TRBD1 (5 bases). V was trimmed by 3 bases and J by 1 base, leaving 13 bases between them. The CDR3 covers 16 residues. Per germline, CDR1 SEHNR and CDR2 FQNEAQ (reference sequence). The CDR3 DNA follows: TGTGCCAGCAGCTTTATAGGGGCTTCGTCTGGAAACACCATATATTTT. Protein: CASSFIGASSGNTIYF. Together with reference TRBV7-9 and TRBJ1-3, the CDR3 gives the full variable domain: DTGVSQNPRHKITKRGQNVTFRCDPISEHNRLYWYRQTLGQGPEFLTYFQNEAQLEKSRLLSDRFSAERPKGSFSTLEIQRTEQGDSAMYLCASSFIGASSGNTIYFGEGSWLTVV.

The chain has TRBV19 and TRBJ2-3; unclear D gene. This CDR3 has 13 amino acids. V lost 2 bases and J lost 4, with 7 bases in between. Germline V CDR1 and CDR2: LNHDA, SQIVND (reference sequence). The CDR3 protein is CASSIMAADTQYF. The CDR3 DNA is TGTGCCAGTAGTATAATGGCCGCAGATACGCAGTATTTT. Combining the CDR3 with reference TRBV19 and TRBJ2-3 gives the whole variable domain DGGITQSPKYLFRKEGQNVTLSCEQNLNHDAMYWYRQDPGQGLRLIYYSQIVNDFQKGDIAEGYSVSREKKESFPLTVTSAQKNPTAFYLCASSIMAADTQYFGPGTRLTVL.

This chain connects TRBV28 to TRBJ1-5; 7 bases match TRBD1. This CDR3 comprises 17 residues. Per the germline V gene, CDR1 is MDHEN and CDR2 is SYDVKM. The ends lost 5 bases at V and 9 bases at J; junction bases unmatched: 19. The CDR3 spells CASSTGTQQGRRRPQHF. The CDR3 region has the DNA TGTGCCAGCAGTACCGGGACCCAACAGGGGCGGAGGCGGCCCCAGCATTTT.

This clone was seen only once. The chain employs TRBV5-6 and TRBJ1-6; a possible D gene is TRBD1 (6 bases). The CDR3 is 15 amino acids. V was cut by 5 bases and J by 12 bases, with 21 bases left in between. CDR1 and CDR2 from the germline V gene are SGHDT and YYEEEE. Here the CDR3 DNA reads TGTGCCAGCAGAGGGTCAGGGGCCCTAGTGGAACCCCTCCACTTT. It is translated as CASRGSGALVEPLHF. The full variable domain, in which reference TRBV5-6 and TRBJ1-6 provide the parts outside the CDR3, is DAGVTQSPTHLIKTRGQQVTLRCSPKSGHDTVSWYQQALGQGPQFIFQYYEEEERQRGNFPDRFSGHQFPNYSSELNVNALLLGDSALYLCASRGSGALVEPLHFGNGTRLTVT.

The chain recombines TRBV6-5 with TRBJ1-6; D is ambiguous. The germline gives CDR1 MNHEY, CDR2 SVGAGI. Trimming cost V 4 bases and J 10 bases, with 11 bases left between them. The CDR3 sequence is 13 residues long. CDR3 amino acids: CASSSTLRSPLHF. The CDR3 DNA reads TGTGCCAGCAGTTCGACTCTTAGGTCACCCCTCCACTTT.